A single sample is the source of the 18 T cell receptor beta chains below, sequenced in a study of T cells in Graves' hyperthyroidism and ophthalmopathy. Using RNA transcripts as the source, TCR beta CDR3 regions were amplified. RT-PCR in the first round (using the HTBI primer set) targeted the TCR CDR3. TCRdb used MiXCR to reprocess the multiplex PCR reads, holding one entry per CDR3 protein. The sample yields about half a million distinct CDR3 sequences, approximately 16% seen once. The sequencing sample was made of blood. All receptors come from a woman aged 25 to 39 with Graves' ophthalmopathy.

This clonotype was counted ten times or more. This chain links TRBV28 with TRBJ2-7; 8 nucleotides agree with TRBD2. V dropped 6 bases and J dropped 4; count of bases not matched to a gene: 8. In germline, CDR1 is MDHEN, CDR2 SYDVKM. The CDR3 consists of 14 residues. The CDR3 loop is CASSTGGGDYEQYF. Written as DNA, the CDR3 is TGTGCCAGCAGCACGGGGGGGGGAGATTACGAGCAGTACTTC.

The gene calls are TRBV6-1 and TRBJ2-7; tentatively, D is TRBD1 (6 bases). Germline CDR1 MNHNS, CDR2 SASEGT. The CDR3 runs to 14 residues. V was cut by 7 bases and J by 0 bases, with 13 bases left in between. This chain's CDR3 is CASTPDRSSYEQYF. The CDR3 DNA reads TGTGCCAGCACCCCCGACAGGAGCTCCTACGAGCAGTACTTC.

V usage is TRBV14 and J usage is TRBJ2-1, with D hard to call. The CDR3 extends over 13 amino acids. Germline lookup yields CDR1 SGHDN and CDR2 FVKESK. Trimming took 5 bases from V and 9 from J, leaving 14 bases between them. The CDR3 loop is CASSVTRLGEQFF. The DNA for the CDR3 is TGTGCCAGCAGCGTAACCCGCCTGGGTGAGCAGTTCTTC.

The V gene is TRBV7-3, the J gene TRBJ1-3; no clear D gene. The CDR3 consists of 13 residues. Deletions cut 0 bases from V and 3 bases from J, with 3 bases between. Germline CDR1 and CDR2: SGHTA and FQGTGA. CDR3 coding DNA: TGTGCCAGCAGCTTAACCGTTGGAAACACCATATATTTT. Translation gives CASSLTVGNTIYF.

This clonotype was detected a few times. The DNA for the CDR3 is TGTGCCAGAACGATCTTCGACAGGCTGGGTGAAAAACTGTTTTTT. Protein product: CARTIFDRLGEKLFF. The chain joins TRBV6-2 or TRBV6-3 to TRBJ1-4, with D perhaps TRBD1 (6 bases). The V end was cut by 9 bases, the J end by 7 bases, with 21 bases between. CDR1 MNHEY and CDR2 SVGEGT come from the germline V gene. CDR3 length: 15 residues.

This clonotype was seen many times. J is TRBJ2-1 and V is TRBV12-3 or TRBV12-4; 9 bases agree with TRBD2. The CDR3 is 14 residues long. The J segment lost 5 bases and the V segment lost 7 bases, leaving 6 bases of the junction unmatched. As DNA, the CDR3 is TGTGCCAGCAATGTACTAGCGGGCGACAATGAGCAGTTCTTC. This codes for CASNVLAGDNEQFF.

This clonotype appeared a few times. J is TRBJ2-7 and V is TRBV6-2 or TRBV6-3; 11 bases fit TRBD2. Germline loops: CDR1 MNHEY, CDR2 SVGEGT. The ends lost 2 bases at V and 2 bases at J; junction bases unmatched: 5. This CDR3 has 16 amino acids. The CDR3 DNA follows: TGTGCCAGCAGTTACCCTCCGGGACTAGCGGCCTACGAGCAGTACTTC. This sequence encodes CASSYPPGLAAYEQYF.

This clonotype was found many times. The chain is built from TRBV6-2 or TRBV6-3 and TRBJ1-1; weak D call: TRBD1 (5 bases). The V gene's germline CDR1 is MNHEY and CDR2 SVGEGT. Trimming pared 11 bases from V and 0 bases from J, leaving 16 bases between. The CDR3 covers 14 residues. CDR3 nucleotides: TGTGCCTCCTTAGTTAGGGGCTTGAACACTGAAGCTTTCTTT. Protein product: CASLVRGLNTEAFF.

This clonotype has ten or more counts. The J gene is TRBJ2-5, the V gene TRBV29-1; weak D call: TRBD1 (6 bases). Germline V gene data show CDR1 as SQVTM and CDR2 as ANQGSEA. Trimming removed 3 bases at V and 4 bases at J, with 15 bases between. The CDR3 is 14 amino acids. DNA for the CDR3: TGCAGCGTTGATTCGGCAGGGGCGGGAGAGACCCAGTACTTC. The encoded protein is CSVDSAGAGETQYF.

This chain connects TRBV4-1 to TRBJ1-5; D gene unclear. The CDR3 covers 14 residues. Trimming pared 0 bases from V and 4 bases from J, leaving 7 bases between. Germline CDR1 reads MGHRA; CDR2 reads YSYEKL. The DNA of the CDR3 is TGCGCCAGCAGCCAAGATTACGGGAATCAGCCCCAGCATTTT. It specifies CASSQDYGNQPQHF.

The chain is built from TRBV6-1 and TRBJ2-5, with 11 bases matching TRBD1. Looked up from germline, CDR1 is MNHNS and CDR2 is SASEGT. The CDR3 has 15 amino acids. J gave up 4 bases and V 8 bases, and 9 bases lay outside the gene matches. The CDR3 sequence is CASGGQGAVRETQYF. DNA for the CDR3: TGTGCCAGCGGTGGACAGGGGGCAGTTAGAGAGACCCAGTACTTC.

This clonotype was seen repeatedly, ten times or more. V usage is TRBV7-2 and J usage is TRBJ2-7; tentatively, D is TRBD2 (6 bases). The germline V and J ends were trimmed by 8 bases and 5 bases, with 16 bases remaining between them. CDR1 SGHTA and CDR2 FQGNSA come from the germline V gene. This CDR3 is 13 amino acids long. The CDR3 loop is CASAVGGWDEQYF. The CDR3, as DNA: TGTGCCAGCGCGGTCGGGGGTTGGGACGAGCAGTACTTC. The full variable domain, completed using reference TRBV7-2 and TRBJ2-7, is GAGVSQSPSNKVTEKGKDVELRCDPISGHTALYWYRQSLGQGLEFLIYFQGNSAPDKSGLPSDRFSAERTGGSVSTLTIQRTQQEDSAVYLCASAVGGWDEQYFGPGTRLTVT.

This chain links TRBV6-1 with TRBJ2-5; unclear D gene. CDR1 MNHNS and CDR2 SASEGT come from the germline V gene. The ends were cut back, 4 bases at V and 2 bases at J, with 8 bases in the middle. The CDR3 is 13 residues long. The CDR3 nucleotides are TGTGCCAGCAGTGCTGGCGGACAAGAGACCCAGTACTTC. Amino acid sequence: CASSAGGQETQYF.

For this clonotype: A much larger clone sits a single nucleotide away, making a read error possible. The chain uses TRBV29-1 and TRBJ2-7; the match to TRBD1 covers 9 bases. The length of the CDR3 is 15 residues. The germline V gene has CDR1 SQVTM and CDR2 ANQGSEA. The CDR3 region has the DNA TGCAACGGTTCCACAGGGGGCGGGGGCTTCTACGAGCAGTACTTC. It yields the protein CNGSTGGGGFYEQYF.

The V and J genes are TRBV5-1 and TRBJ2-2; 7 nucleotides align to TRBD1. CDR3 length: 15 residues. Germline CDR1 and CDR2: SGHRS and YFSETQ. Trimming took 0 bases from V and 5 from J; bases not matched to a gene: 4. Written as DNA, the CDR3 is TGCGCCAGCAGCTTGGCCGGGACAGTAACCGGGGAGCTGTTTTTT. Its protein is CASSLAGTVTGELFF.

This clonotype was observed at least ten times. The chain has TRBV7-8 and TRBJ2-5; possibly TRBD1 or TRBD2 for D (5 bases each). Trimming removed 0 bases from V and 5 bases from J, with 13 bases in between. Looked up from germline, CDR1 is SGHVS and CDR2 is FQNEAQ. CDR3 length: 15 residues. The CDR3 spells CASSLARVGVETQYF. The DNA for the CDR3 is TGTGCCAGCAGCTTAGCGCGGGTAGGGGTTGAGACCCAGTACTTC.

This clonotype has at least ten counts. The gene calls are TRBV12-5 and TRBJ2-1; 7 positions agree with TRBD2. From germline, CDR1 is LGHNT and CDR2 FRNRAP. The CDR3 length is 15 residues. V lost 2 bases and J lost 4; bases outside the gene matches: 5. The CDR3: CASGLWGGQYNEQFF. CDR3 in DNA: TGTGCTAGTGGTTTGTGGGGGGGTCAATACAATGAGCAGTTCTTC.

This clonotype was seen repeatedly, ten times or more. The chain links TRBV2 to TRBJ2-7; 8 nucleotides line up with TRBD1. Unmatched junction bases numbered 5, after V lost 10 bases and J lost 0 bases. The V gene's germline CDR1 is SNHLY and CDR2 FYNNEI. The CDR3 loop spans 13 amino acids. The CDR3 is CATGQGFSYEQYF. In DNA, the CDR3 is TGTGCCACCGGACAGGGCTTCTCCTACGAGCAGTACTTC.